This passage covers 25 T cell receptor beta chains from one sample sequenced in a study of cytomegalovirus exposure and HLA in healthy donors. Use of 60 Vbeta and 13 Jbeta primers characterized the PCR. Sequenced by immunoSEQ multiplex PCR; TCRdb stores in-frame clones only, minus some. This table holds some 110,000 clones, 70% to 80% found once. Sequencing used PBMCs. These receptors were collected from a man aged 35 to 55 in good health and CMV-seronegative.

The rearrangement uses TRBV21-1 and TRBJ2-7; TRBD2 is the table's D call, not checked against the DNA. TRBV21-1 is described as a pseudogene. The length of the CDR3 is 16 residues. The CDR3 spells CASSVRCQRESHEQYF. The DNA for the CDR3 is TGTGCCAGCAGCGTGAGATGTCAGCGGGAGTCGCACGAGCAGTACTTC.

V usage is TRBV7-8 and J usage is TRBJ2-2; TRBD1 aligns across 10 bases. V dropped 5 bases and J dropped 2; count of bases not matched to a gene: 2. Germline CDR1 SGHVS, CDR2 FQNEAQ. CDR3 length: 15 amino acids. As DNA, the CDR3 is TGTGCCAGCAGCGGGGACAGGGGAAACACCGGGGAGCTGTTTTTT. As protein: CASSGDRGNTGELFF.

The chain uses TRBV7-3 and TRBJ2-3, with TRBD2 matching 10 bases. CDR1 and CDR2 (germline): SGHTA, FQGTGA. Trimming took 5 bases from V and 2 from J; bases not matched to a gene: 10. The length of the CDR3 is 17 residues. The CDR3 region has the DNA TGTGCCAGCAGCCCCCTGGTAGCGGGGGGTAACACAGATACGCAGTATTTT. The encoded protein is CASSPLVAGGNTDTQYF. The full variable domain, its missing parts supplied by reference TRBV7-3 and TRBJ2-3, is GAGVSQTPSNKVTEKGKYVELRCDPISGHTALYWYRQSLGQGPEFLIYFQGTGAADDSGLPNDRFFAVRPEGSVSTLKIQRTERGDSAVYLCASSPLVAGGNTDTQYFGPGTRLTVL.

Points on this clone: The junction shows a germline mismatch at one end, possibly a read error. The chain carries TRBV19 and TRBJ1-4; D uncertain. Germline CDR1 reads LNHDA; CDR2 reads SQIVND (reference sequence). CDR3 size: 13 residues. This chain's CDR3 is CASSQETKEKLFF. CDR3 DNA: TGTGCCAGTAGTCAAGAGACTAAGGAAAAACTGTTTTTT. Full variable domain (outside the CDR3, taken from reference TRBV19 and TRBJ1-4): DGGITQSPKYLFRKEGQNVTLSCEQNLNHDAMYWYRQDPGQGLRLIYYSQIVNDFQKGDIAEGYSVSREKKESFPLTVTSAQKNPTAFYLCASSQETKEKLFFGSGTQLSVL.

This clone showed up just a few times. The V and J genes are TRBV2 and TRBJ2-7, with D maybe TRBD2 (5 bases). V was shortened by 10 bases and J by 0 bases, with 16 bases between the two germline ends. The germline V gene encodes CDR1 SNHLY and CDR2 FYNNEI. The CDR3 runs to 14 residues. DNA of the CDR3: TGTGCCAACCTAGGACTGGAAAGCTCCTACGAGCAGTACTTC. It is translated as CANLGLESSYEQYF.

This chain joins TRBV5-1 and TRBJ2-2; 12 nucleotides align to TRBD2. The CDR3 loop spans 19 amino acids. The V segment lost 6 bases and the J segment 1 base; nucleotides outside the gene matches: 13. Germline CDR1 reads SGHRS; CDR2 reads YFSETQ. The CDR3 sequence is CASTLMTSGSYWNTGELFF. For the CDR3, the DNA is TGCGCCAGCACCCTAATGACTAGCGGGAGTTATTGGAACACCGGGGAGCTGTTTTTT.

This clone was seen more than once but under ten times. This chain uses TRBV28 with TRBJ1-1, with 7 bases fitting TRBD1. Unmatched junction bases numbered 8, after V lost 3 bases and J lost 7 bases. The CDR3 is 14 residues long. Germline V gene lookup returns CDR1 MDHEN and CDR2 SYDVKM. Written as DNA, the CDR3 is TGTGCCAGCAGTTTCCGGGACAGACTGAGTGAAGCTTTCTTT. It codes for CASSFRDRLSEAFF.

V gene TRBV5-1 combines with J gene TRBJ2-7; TRBD2 is a possible D gene (6 bases). There are 15 residues in the CDR3. Looked up from germline, CDR1 is SGHRS and CDR2 is YFSETQ. V lost 1 base and J 2 bases, leaving 13 bases between the germline ends. The CDR3 protein is CASSLLSGITYEQYF. The CDR3 nucleotides read TGCGCCAGCAGCTTGCTTAGCGGAATAACCTACGAGCAGTACTTC.

The genes are TRBV10-2 and TRBJ2-7; D is undetermined. Trimming took off 0 bases at V and 2 bases at J, with 8 bases between the two ends. CDR3 size: 14 residues. Germline lookup yields CDR1 WSHSY and CDR2 SAAADI. The CDR3 nucleotides read TGCGCCAGCAGTGAGTCTCCTCTTGCCTACGAGCAGTACTTC. The encoded protein is CASSESPLAYEQYF.

This clone was detected a few times. The chain links TRBV30 to TRBJ2-1, with unresolved D. V lost 0 bases and J 2 bases, leaving 11 bases between the germline ends. Germline V lookup: CDR1 GTSNPN, CDR2 SVGIG (reference sequence). The CDR3 contains 15 residues. CDR3 in amino acids: CAWSVKSAAYNEQFF. CDR3 nucleotide sequence: TGTGCCTGGAGTGTAAAGTCGGCGGCCTACAATGAGCAGTTCTTC. The full variable domain, in which reference TRBV30 and TRBJ2-1 provide the parts outside the CDR3, is SQTIHQWPATLVQPVGSPLSLECTVEGTSNPNLYWYRQAAGRGLQLLFYSVGIGQISSEVPQNLSASRPQDRQFILSSKKLLLSDSGFYLCAWSVKSAAYNEQFFGPGTRLTVL.

The CDR3 region is CASRGDKGNYEQYF. Written as DNA, the CDR3 is TGTGCCAGCAGGGGGGACAAAGGGAACTACGAGCAGTACTTC. This chain links TRBV6-6 with TRBJ2-7; D may be TRBD1 (6 bases). This CDR3 is 14 amino acids long. Germline CDR1 and CDR2: MNHNY and SVGAGI (reference sequence). V was clipped by 6 bases and J by 3 bases, with 15 bases between them.

In this sample, this clone turned up a few times. The J gene is TRBJ2-7, the V gene TRBV6-5, with TRBD1 matching 11 bases. This CDR3 has 11 amino acids. Trimming at V came to 8 bases and at J to 11 bases, leaving 5 bases not matched to a gene. CDR1 and CDR2 from the germline V gene are MNHEY and SVGAGI. This chain's CDR3 is CASRTGGWEYF. The CDR3 DNA sequence: TGTGCCAGCCGGACAGGGGGCTGGGAGTACTTC.

The rearrangement uses TRBV18 and TRBJ2-3; a weak D match, TRBD2 (5 bases). Germline V gene lookup returns CDR1 KGHSH and CDR2 LQKENI. Trimming cost V 4 bases and J 1 base, with 12 bases left between them. This CDR3 has 15 amino acids. The CDR3 DNA is TGTGCCAGCTCACAGGACTGGGAAGGCACAGATACGCAGTATTTT. This encodes CASSQDWEGTDTQYF.

The genes are TRBV18 and TRBJ1-4; tentative D call: TRBD1 (6 bases). Deletions cut 4 bases from V and 4 bases from J, with 13 bases between. Germline V CDR1 and CDR2: KGHSH, LQKENI. This CDR3 has 15 amino acids. The CDR3 sequence: CASSQQDRDNEKLFF. DNA for the CDR3: TGTGCCAGCTCACAACAGGACAGAGATAATGAAAAACTGTTTTTT.

A few counts support this clone. The chain has TRBV9 and TRBJ2-6; TRBD1 matches at 9 bases. CDR3 size: 19 residues. The junction had 7 bases not matched to a gene; V was cut back by 0 bases and J by 0 bases. Germline V lookup: CDR1 SGDLS, CDR2 YYNGEE. Here the CDR3 reads CASSVADRGGPSGANVLTF. DNA for the CDR3: TGTGCCAGCAGCGTAGCGGACAGGGGTGGCCCCTCTGGGGCCAACGTCCTGACTTTC.

The rearrangement joins TRBV5-6 to TRBJ2-3; no reliable D call. CDR1 SGHDT and CDR2 YYEEEE come from the germline V gene. V was trimmed by 6 bases and J by 4 bases, leaving 9 bases between them. The CDR3 runs to 12 residues. In DNA form, the CDR3 reads TGTGCCAGCACCTTCCTTGCAGATACGCAGTATTTT. This codes for CASTFLADTQYF.

The rearrangement uses TRBV7-8 and TRBJ2-5, with D unresolved. Germline CDR1 is SGHVS and CDR2 is FQNEAQ. V shed 1 base and J shed 5 bases, with 8 bases lying between them. There are 13 residues in the CDR3. The CDR3 spells CASSLGFRETQYF. CDR3 DNA: TGTGCCAGCAGCTTAGGGTTCCGGGAGACCCAGTACTTC.

As concerns this clone: At one end the junction does not follow the germline gene, possibly because of a read error. The genes are TRBV18 and TRBJ1-6; possible D gene TRBD1, 5 bases. This CDR3 is 15 amino acids long. Germline V gene data show CDR1 as KGHSH and CDR2 as LQKENI. The CDR3 protein is CASSQGQGDKSPLHF. CDR3 nucleotide sequence: TGTGCCAGCTCACAAGGACAAGGGGATAAGTCACCCCTCCACTTT.

The chain couples TRBV18 to TRBJ1-5, with D hard to call. V dropped 3 bases and J dropped 1 base, with 4 bases sitting between them. The CDR3 consists of 13 residues. CDR1 is KGHSH and CDR2 is LQKENI in the germline V gene. The CDR3 region is CASSPGSNQPQHF. In DNA form, the CDR3 reads TGTGCCAGCTCACCGGGCAGCAATCAGCCCCAGCATTTT.

The V and J genes are TRBV9 and TRBJ1-1; D is undetermined. V shed 0 bases and J shed 0 bases, with 9 bases lying between them. This CDR3 is built from 15 residues. Per germline, CDR1 SGDLS and CDR2 YYNGEE. The CDR3 region is CASSVVEVMNTEAFF. The CDR3 coding sequence is TGTGCCAGCAGCGTAGTTGAGGTCATGAACACTGAAGCTTTCTTT.

This clone was picked up one time. The gene calls are TRBV11-2 and TRBJ2-7; 7 nucleotides line up with TRBD1. With V trimmed by 5 bases and J by 0 bases, 13 bases remained unmatched. The length of the CDR3 is 17 residues. Germline loops: CDR1 SGHAT, CDR2 FQNNGV. The CDR3 region is CASSLDRNAFLSYEQYF. In DNA form, the CDR3 reads TGTGCCAGCAGCCTGGACAGGAACGCCTTCCTCTCCTACGAGCAGTACTTC.

This chain links TRBV7-9 with TRBJ1-4; 7 bases match TRBD1. Germline V gives CDR1 SEHNR, CDR2 FQNEAQ (reference sequence). This CDR3 spans 19 amino acids. V lost 3 bases to trimming and J lost 1 base; unmatched junction nucleotides: 14. The CDR3 bases are TGTGCCAGCAGCTTTCCCCGGGACAGCTCACCCAGAACTAATGAAAAACTGTTTTTT. Amino acid sequence: CASSFPRDSSPRTNEKLFF.

V gene TRBV6-1 combines with J gene TRBJ2-7; 12 positions agree with TRBD2. Germline CDR1 reads MNHNS; CDR2 reads SASEGT. CDR3 size: 14 residues. The junction had 2 bases not matched to a gene; V was cut back by 5 bases and J by 3 bases. The CDR3 is CASSILAGGYEQYF. The CDR3 DNA follows: TGTGCCAGCAGTATACTAGCGGGAGGCTACGAGCAGTACTTC.

V usage is TRBV11-3 and J usage is TRBJ2-1, with D possibly being TRBD2 (7 bases). CDR3 size: 15 residues. From germline, CDR1 is SGHNT and CDR2 YENEEA. V lost 3 bases to trimming and J lost 5 bases, with 14 bases between them. The DNA of the CDR3 is TGTGCCAGCAGCTTGGGGGCGGGGGAAAACAATGAGCAGTTCTTC. Translated: CASSLGAGENNEQFF.

In this sample, this clone turned up once. The chain is built from TRBV6-5 and TRBJ1-4; 7 bases are shared with TRBD1. This CDR3 has 16 residues. Germline assignment: CDR1 MNHEY and CDR2 SVGAGI. V trimming: 0 bases; J trimming: 7 bases; junction bases outside the gene matches: 8. The CDR3 nucleotides read TGTGCCAGCAGTTACTCGAAGGGGGCGCTTGGTGAAAAACTGTTTTTT. Translated, it gives CASSYSKGALGEKLFF.